In its sample, the clone carrying this T cell receptor beta chain was seen a few times. The target antigen is unknown. Expressed TCRB transcripts were sequenced after all isolated RNA was converted to cDNA. Some clones are missing from TCRdb's copy, which holds only in-frame ones; the method was immunoSEQ multiplex PCR. The sample shows about 140,000 clones, around 13% of them seen only once. The sample belongs to a study of beta chain features in type 1 diabetes. Study-wide results and caveats: Shorter TCRB CDR3s, moderately but significantly so, marked every one of the four CD4+ subsets in Type 1 diabetes patients.

The CDR3 sequence is 16 residues long. Losses at the gene ends were 5 bases for V and 2 bases for J; bases not matched to a gene: 7. Germline CDR1 and CDR2: SGHDN and FVKESK. This TCR was recovered from a young man with type 1 diabetes. The chain couples TRBV14 to TRBJ2-2, with 8 positions matching TRBD2. Sequenced sample: central memory CD4+ T cells from blood. The CDR3 region is CASSVQTSGNTGELFF. The DNA for the CDR3 is TGTGCCAGCAGCGTCCAAACTAGCGGTAACACCGGGGAGCTGTTTTTT.